This entry features one TCR beta chain sequence. Its target antigen remains unknown. The library was generated by 5' RACE. Each TCR library was prepared from about 3.5 ug of total RNA. cDNA was synthesized with SMARTScribe reverse transcriptase in eight separate reactions per sample. During cDNA synthesis, unique molecular identifiers containing a 6-nucleotide sample barcode were introduced by template switching. Two nested PCRs of about 16 and 10 cycles amplified the TCRalpha and TCRbeta cDNA, and bead purification followed each PCR. Before amplification, the cDNA was treated with uracil DNA-glycosylase and purified using the QIAquick PCR purification kit. The second PCR added Illumina TruSeq-compatible adapters along with sample-specific barcodes. TapeStation and Qubit were used to check library quality and concentration, and 4 to 6 ng of each library was pooled. Pooled libraries were sequenced on an Illumina HiSeq2500 single-index Rapid Run with 2 x 100 bp reads and custom sequencing primers. Per the source publication's procedure: PCR and sequencing errors were corrected by UMI-based consensus assembly using MiGEC version 1.2.6. MiXCR version 2.1.1 was used to carry out V(D)J alignment, clonotype assembly and CDR3 extraction. Gene usage, clonotype sharing and MAIT/NKT TCR abundance were normalised by analysing the top 1000, 10 000 and 20 000 clonotypes per sample. Diversity was computed as the inverse Simpson index with the vegan R package after downsampling to 27 000 UMIs. Paired Mann-Whitney U tests were applied to discordant twin pairs, and Benjamini-Hochberg correction was used for multiple testing. TCRdb reprocessed the reads, reporting each CDR3 protein sequence once and no DNA. TCRdb's processing, not the authors' own work, is the source of the V and J calls. The sample table records more than 300,000 distinct CDR3 sequences. The biggest ten clones account for about 2.5% of the sample.

The sample comes from a study of monozygotic twins with inflammatory bowel disease (dated by TCRdb to between 2019 and 2020). Some background on the complete study: A total of approximately 30 monozygotic twin pairs were included in the full study, comprising nine German pairs (four IBD-concordant, five IBD-discordant) and 19 IBD-discordant Danish pairs. Each individual had, on average, about 151 000 unique TCRalpha sequences and 181 000 unique TCRbeta sequences available for analysis. Within discordant pairs, disease-associated traits were sought mainly by comparing IBD patients with their genetically identical healthy co-twins.

The CDR3 has 11 amino acids, counting the end cysteine and phenylalanine. The protein alone is recorded here. Looking up the germline V gene yields CDR1 SQVTM and CDR2 ANQGSEA. From each donor, a roughly 2.5 ml peripheral blood sample was collected into PAXgene tubes and stored at -80 degrees C. Without any T cell sorting, total RNA was extracted from whole blood using the PAXgene blood miRNA kit on an automated QIAcube. Deep TCRalpha and TCRbeta repertoire profiling with unique molecular barcoding was performed on peripheral blood of monozygotic twin pairs concordant or discordant for inflammatory bowel disease. Smoking habits were recorded for all twin pairs, and individuals were classified as current, former or never smokers. The full study reports these points: Different T cell subtypes could not be distinguished in the analysis. The results gave no support for a single strong signal or clonotype linked to IBD. Because patients were on differing immunosuppressive treatments, the repertoires may have picked up extra background noise and inter-individual variability. IBD patients had lower TCRbeta repertoire diversity, measured by the inverse Simpson index, than their healthy co-twins. IBD patients shared fewer clonotypes with other individuals than healthy twins did, most markedly in patients showing signs of disease activity. No difference in repertoire similarity was observed between concordant and discordant twins, possibly owing to limited statistical power.

The sample consisted of blood. The source is a human donor with ulcerative colitis or Crohn's disease, or a healthy co-twin of an affected twin (not recorded which). The rearranged chain carries TRBV29-1 and TRBJ1-4; TCRdb designates TRBD1, a call that cannot be tested without DNA. The CDR3 loop reads CSGGYNEKLFF.